The 30 T cell receptor beta chains listed next were all sequenced from one sample in a study of cytomegalovirus exposure and HLA in healthy donors. In the PCR, 60 Vbeta and 13 Jbeta primers were used. Measured with immunoSEQ multiplex PCR; TCRdb has only the in-frame clones, and not every one. This table holds under 150,000 clones, approximately 85% found once. Input material: PBMCs. These receptors all come from a woman in her fifties or sixties in good health and CMV-seropositive.

The rearrangement links TRBV11-1 to TRBJ1-2; TRBD1 might be the D (5 bases). V lost 3 bases to trimming and J lost 0 bases, with 11 bases between them. The CDR3 length is 15 residues. Germline lookup yields CDR1 SGHAT and CDR2 FQDESV (reference sequence). CDR3 sequence (DNA): TGTGCCAGCAGCTTTGAAACAGGAGCTAACTATGGCTACACCTTC. This gives the protein CASSFETGANYGYTF.

The chain uses TRBV7-9 and TRBJ2-3; 12 nucleotides align to TRBD1. The germline V gene encodes CDR1 SEHNR and CDR2 FQNEAQ (reference sequence). V was pared by 5 bases and J by 8 bases, with 5 bases of the junction left unmatched. This CDR3 region has 14 residues. The CDR3 loop is CASSRDRGLGTQYF. CDR3 nucleotide sequence: TGTGCCAGCAGCCGGGACAGGGGGCTTGGTACGCAGTATTTT. Supplemented by reference TRBV7-9 and TRBJ2-3, the full variable domain reads DTGVSQNPRHKITKRGQNVTFRCDPISEHNRLYWYRQTLGQGPEFLTYFQNEAQLEKSRLLSDRFSAERPKGSFSTLEIQRTEQGDSAMYLCASSRDRGLGTQYFGPGTRLTVL.

Comments on this clone: Compared with germline, one end of the junction differs, possibly owing to a read error. CDR3: CASSPSLTQTQYF. CDR3 DNA sequence: TGTGCTAGCAGCCCAAGCTTAACCCAGACACAGTACTTC. The rearrangement uses TRBV7-7 and TRBJ2-7, with D unresolved. This CDR3 has 13 amino acids. The germline V gene has CDR1 SSHAT and CDR2 FNYEAQ (reference sequence). The whole variable domain, filled in from reference TRBV7-7 and TRBJ2-7, reads GAGVSQSPRYKVTKRGQDVTLRCDPISSHATLYWYQQALGQGPEFLTYFNYEAQPDKSGLPSDRFSAERPEGSISTLTIQRTEQRDSAMYRCASSPSLTQTQYFGPGTRLTVT.

In DNA, the CDR3 is TGTGCCAGCAGCTTAGGGGACATAGTCAATGAGCAGTTCTTC. Protein: CASSLGDIVNEQFF. The rearrangement joins TRBV11-3 to TRBJ2-1; weak D call: TRBD1 (6 bases). This CDR3 is built from 14 residues. V was clipped by 1 base and J by 6 bases, with 10 bases between them. The germline V gene has CDR1 SGHNT and CDR2 YENEEA.

This clone was picked up a small number of times. The chain combines TRBV11-3 with TRBJ2-3; tentatively, D is TRBD2 (6 bases). There are 13 residues in the CDR3. Germline V gene data show CDR1 as SGHNT and CDR2 as YENEEA. Trimming shortened V by 5 bases and J by 3 bases, and 9 bases separated the two germline ends. The CDR3 DNA reads TGTGCCAGCAGCCCACGGGGGACAGATACGCAGTATTTT. As protein: CASSPRGTDTQYF.

This CDR3 reads CASGTGRYSNQPQHF. The DNA of the CDR3 is TGTGCTAGCGGGACAGGGAGGTATAGCAATCAGCCCCAGCATTTT. This rearrangement joins TRBV7-7 to TRBJ1-5; 9 nucleotides match TRBD1. In germline, CDR1 is SSHAT, CDR2 FNYEAQ (reference sequence). This CDR3 is 15 amino acids long.

The genes are TRBV19 and TRBJ1-6; D unresolved. The germline V gene has CDR1 LNHDA and CDR2 SQIVND (reference sequence). V lost 5 bases and J lost 0, with 5 bases in between. The CDR3 is 14 residues long. Here the CDR3 DNA reads TGTGCCAGTAGTTCTCGCTCCTATAATTCACCCCTCCACTTT. Its protein is CASSSRSYNSPLHF.

J is TRBJ2-3 and V is TRBV11-1; TRBD1 agrees at 7 bases. V shed 10 bases, J shed 11 bases, and the junction held 18 bases outside the gene matches. Looked up from germline, CDR1 is SGHAT and CDR2 is FQDESV (reference sequence). The CDR3 consists of 14 residues. The CDR3 loop reads CATDLPHRGGRQYF. The CDR3 nucleotides are TGTGCCACCGATCTACCACACCGAGGGGGCCGGCAGTATTTT.

The rearrangement links TRBV5-6 to TRBJ1-3; D gene uncertain. The CDR3 has 13 residues. Per the germline V gene, CDR1 is SGHDT and CDR2 is YYEEEE. V lost 4 bases to trimming and J lost 3 bases, with 8 bases between them. For the CDR3, the DNA is TGTGCCAGCAGCGTTACGGGTGGAAACACCATATATTTT. It specifies CASSVTGGNTIYF. Looking up the rest from reference TRBV5-6 and TRBJ1-3 gives the full variable domain: DAGVTQSPTHLIKTRGQQVTLRCSPKSGHDTVSWYQQALGQGPQFIFQYYEEEERQRGNFPDRFSGHQFPNYSSELNVNALLLGDSALYLCASSVTGGNTIYFGEGSWLTVV.

In its sample, this clone was seen a few times. This chain uses TRBV7-9 with TRBJ2-7; 7 bases align to TRBD1. V was pared by 4 bases and J by 4 bases, with 7 bases of the junction left unmatched. The CDR3 loop spans 14 amino acids. The germline CDR1 and CDR2 sequences are SEHNR and FQNEAQ (reference sequence). The CDR3 spells CASSSGQKSYEQYF. Here the CDR3 DNA reads TGTGCCAGCAGCTCGGGACAGAAGTCGTACGAGCAGTACTTC.

The rearrangement links TRBV30 to TRBJ1-1; 7 nucleotides agree with TRBD1. V shed 7 bases and J 1 base; nucleotides not matched to a gene: 3. The CDR3 spans 12 residues. Germline V lookup: CDR1 GTSNPN, CDR2 SVGIG (reference sequence). CDR3 sequence reads: CASHRGNTEAFF. CDR3 bases: TGTGCCTCCCACAGGGGGAACACTGAAGCTTTCTTT.

This chain links TRBV18 with TRBJ2-4, with 8 bases matching TRBD1. V dropped 5 bases and J dropped 7; count of bases not matched to a gene: 7. CDR1 and CDR2 (germline): KGHSH, LQKENI. CDR3 size: 14 residues. The chain's CDR3 is CASSSTGAGNIQYF. The CDR3 DNA sequence: TGTGCCAGCTCATCGACAGGGGCCGGCAACATTCAGTACTTC.

The count of this clone is one. This chain links TRBV5-1 with TRBJ1-4; 8 bases line up with TRBD1. With V trimmed by 4 bases and J by 8 bases, 7 bases remained unmatched. The CDR3 is 14 residues long. Per germline, CDR1 SGHRS and CDR2 YFSETQ. The CDR3, as DNA: TGCGCCAGCAGCATCGGACAGGGAGGGGAAAAACTGTTTTTT. This translates into CASSIGQGGEKLFF.

This chain connects TRBV4-3 to TRBJ1-6; D remains unclear. Germline V lookup: CDR1 LGHNA, CDR2 YSLEER. This CDR3 spans 16 amino acids. V was pared by 4 bases and J by 4 bases, with 14 bases between. The CDR3 coding sequence is TGCGCCAGCAGCCCGGGAGGGCAGCTATATAATTCACCCCTCCACTTT. Protein: CASSPGGQLYNSPLHF.

As concerns this clone: The germline gene is not matched at one end of the junction; a read error may be the cause. Different DNA sequences within this sample yield the same CDR3. The chain carries TRBV4-1 and TRBJ2-7; 8 bases fit TRBD2. The CDR3 has 15 residues. CDR1 is MGHRA and CDR2 is YSYEKL in the germline V gene. CDR3 coding DNA: TGTGCCAGCAGCCAATCAGGCGGGACTAGGAGCGAGCAGTACTTC. Its translation: CASSQSGGTRSEQYF.

As for this clone: This sample includes further DNA sequences coding for the same CDR3. The chain couples TRBV2 to TRBJ1-2; perhaps TRBD1 as D (5 bases). CDR3 length: 13 amino acids. With 7 bases removed from V and 1 base from J, the gap between germline ends came to 10 bases. The germline gives CDR1 SNHLY, CDR2 FYNNEI. The CDR3 reads CASKRDSNYGYTF. DNA for the CDR3: TGTGCCAGCAAAAGAGACAGTAACTATGGCTACACCTTC.

V and J are TRBV5-4 and TRBJ1-4, with 7 bases aligning to TRBD1. CDR3 length: 15 residues. J was trimmed by 10 bases and V by 4 bases; bases with no gene match: 13. Germline assignment: CDR1 SGHNT and CDR2 YYREEE (reference sequence). CDR3 nucleotide sequence: TGTGCCAGCAGCGGCGGACAGACAGGGAACGCAAAACTGTTTTTT. Its translation is CASSGGQTGNAKLFF.

This clone was seen a single time. V and J are TRBV6-5 and TRBJ1-3; D not certain. Germline V gene lookup returns CDR1 MNHEY and CDR2 SVGAGI. V dropped 2 bases and J dropped 0 bases, with 5 bases sitting between them. This CDR3 contains 14 residues. CDR3 loop: CASSYRSSGNTIYF. DNA for the CDR3: TGTGCCAGCAGTTACCGGAGCTCTGGAAACACCATATATTTT.

This clone was detected once. This sequence joins TRBV7-2 and TRBJ2-4, with a tentative D call TRBD1 (7 bases). Trimming pared 2 bases from V and 1 base from J, leaving 15 bases between. This CDR3 is built from 17 residues. Germline CDR1 and CDR2: SGHTA and FQGNSA. This CDR3 reads CASSLRQTGRAKNIQYF. CDR3 sequence (DNA): TGTGCCAGCAGCTTACGGCAGACAGGGAGGGCCAAAAACATTCAGTACTTC.

The chain joins TRBV7-2 to TRBJ1-1, with D perhaps TRBD1 (5 bases). Trimming took off 7 bases at V and 0 bases at J, with 12 bases between the two ends. This CDR3 is 14 amino acids long. Germline V gene lookup returns CDR1 SGHTA and CDR2 FQGNSA. CDR3 DNA sequence: TGTGCCAGCAACTTCCGGGGGATGAACACTGAAGCTTTCTTT. Protein product: CASNFRGMNTEAFF.

The CDR3 spells CASSIGTGQLPQHF. DNA of the CDR3: TGTGCCAGTAGTATAGGAACAGGGCAGCTGCCCCAGCATTTT. This chain connects TRBV19 to TRBJ1-5; possible D gene TRBD1, 6 bases. V lost 1 base and J lost 9, with 13 bases in between. The CDR3 consists of 14 residues. Germline V gene lookup returns CDR1 LNHDA and CDR2 SQIVND (reference sequence).

A few counts support this clone. The chain links TRBV10-2 to TRBJ1-2, with 7 nucleotides matching TRBD1. Germline loops: CDR1 WSHSY, CDR2 SAAADI. The V gene end was trimmed by 2 bases and the J gene end by 0 bases; junction bases not matched to a gene: 3. CDR3 length equals 15 residues. The CDR3, as DNA: TGCGCCAGCAGTGAGACAGGGGATTCTAACTATGGCTACACCTTC. Its translation is CASSETGDSNYGYTF.

V is TRBV7-8 and J is TRBJ2-2, with D possibly being TRBD2 (5 bases). Germline V lookup: CDR1 SGHVS, CDR2 FQNEAQ. This CDR3 is 16 amino acids long. Trimming cost V 2 bases and J 4 bases, with 14 bases left between them. The CDR3 nucleotides read TGTGCCAGCAGCTTACGTCCCGGGATGAGCACCGGGGAGCTGTTTTTT. Amino acids: CASSLRPGMSTGELFF.

V and J are TRBV7-9 and TRBJ2-7; tentatively, D is TRBD2 (5 bases). CDR1 and CDR2 from the germline V gene are SEHNR and FQNEAQ (reference sequence). This CDR3 spans 15 amino acids. Trimming left V 4 bases short and J 2 bases short, with 15 bases between. DNA for the CDR3: TGTGCCAGCAGCTCCGGACGCGAGAGGGCCTACGAGCAGTACTTC. It codes for CASSSGRERAYEQYF.

The CDR3 sequence: CASSEVGTIQPQHF. Written as DNA, the CDR3 is TGTGCCAGCAGTGAAGTTGGGACAATTCAGCCCCAGCATTTT. The V and J genes are TRBV2 and TRBJ1-5; D is perhaps TRBD1 (6 bases). V lost 1 base and J 6 bases, leaving 10 bases between the germline ends. This CDR3 spans 14 amino acids. The germline V gene encodes CDR1 SNHLY and CDR2 FYNNEI.

V usage is TRBV27 and J usage is TRBJ1-4, with 11 bases lining up with TRBD1. This CDR3 region has 15 residues. J gave up 10 bases and V 6 bases, and 10 bases lay outside the gene matches. The germline V gene encodes CDR1 MNHEY and CDR2 SMNVEV (reference sequence). The CDR3 reads CASRRTGTGGGKLFF. The CDR3 DNA is TGTGCCAGCAGGCGTACCGGGACAGGGGGAGGAAAACTGTTTTTT.

V usage is TRBV2 and J usage is TRBJ1-4, with TRBD1 identical over 7 bases. This CDR3 has 14 residues. Germline CDR1 and CDR2: SNHLY and FYNNEI. The V segment lost 10 bases and the J segment 7 bases; nucleotides outside the gene matches: 12. The chain's CDR3 is CAITIGTASEKLFF. CDR3 nucleotides: TGTGCCATCACCATCGGGACAGCCTCTGAAAAACTGTTTTTT.

The J gene is TRBJ1-5, the V gene TRBV6-1; D not certain. The germline V gene encodes CDR1 MNHNS and CDR2 SASEGT. This CDR3 has 13 residues. V gave up 4 bases and J gave up 4 bases, with 8 bases separating them. The CDR3 spells CASSGGLNQPQHF. CDR3 nucleotide sequence: TGTGCCAGCAGTGGCGGTTTGAATCAGCCCCAGCATTTT.

V usage is TRBV9 and J usage is TRBJ2-7; D is possibly TRBD2 (6 bases). V lost 3 bases to trimming and J lost 3 bases, with 19 bases between them. The CDR3 extends over 16 amino acids. Germline-derived CDR1 and CDR2 are SGDLS and YYNGEE. DNA for the CDR3: TGTGCCAGCAGCGCTAGTCCGCGGGGCGCATTCTACGAGCAGTACTTC. Amino acids: CASSASPRGAFYEQYF.

The chain is built from TRBV7-9 and TRBJ2-7; D unresolved. Trimming pared 5 bases from V and 1 base from J, leaving 12 bases between. This CDR3 spans 14 amino acids. From germline, CDR1 is SEHNR and CDR2 FQNEAQ (reference sequence). The DNA of the CDR3 is TGTGCCAGCAGCGACACAGATATGTCCTACGAGCAGTACTTC. This codes for CASSDTDMSYEQYF.